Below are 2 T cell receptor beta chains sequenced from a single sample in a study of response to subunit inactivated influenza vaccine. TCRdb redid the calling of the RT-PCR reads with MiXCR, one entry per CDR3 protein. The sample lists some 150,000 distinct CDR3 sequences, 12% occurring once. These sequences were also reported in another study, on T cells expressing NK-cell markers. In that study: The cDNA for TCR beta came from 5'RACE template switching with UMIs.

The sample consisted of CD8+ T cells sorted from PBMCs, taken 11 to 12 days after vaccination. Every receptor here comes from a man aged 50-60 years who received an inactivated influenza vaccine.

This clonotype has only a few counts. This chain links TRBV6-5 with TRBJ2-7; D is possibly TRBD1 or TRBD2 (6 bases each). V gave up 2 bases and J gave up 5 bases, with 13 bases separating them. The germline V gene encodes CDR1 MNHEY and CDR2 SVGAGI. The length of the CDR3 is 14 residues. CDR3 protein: CASSYIGGPNEQYF. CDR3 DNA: TGTGCCAGCAGTTACATAGGGGGGCCTAACGAGCAGTACTTC.

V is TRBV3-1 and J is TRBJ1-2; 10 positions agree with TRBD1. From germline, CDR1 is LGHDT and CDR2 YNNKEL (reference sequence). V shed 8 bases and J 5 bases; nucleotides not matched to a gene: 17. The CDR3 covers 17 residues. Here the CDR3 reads CASSKQVPGTGDYGYTF. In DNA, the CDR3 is TGTGCCAGCTCCAAGCAGGTCCCGGGGACAGGGGATTATGGCTACACCTTC.